Listed below are T cell receptor beta chains from one sample, sequenced in a study of early T cells in non-severe SARS-CoV-2 infection. TCRdb analysed the 5' RACE reads with MiXCR anew, one entry per CDR3 protein. Altogether roughly 26,000 distinct CDR3 sequences are present, 4% to 4.5% being singletons, with the ten largest covering roughly 6%. Source material: whole blood. All receptors come from an adult who was a healthcare worker with PCR-confirmed SARS-CoV-2 infection or an uninfected control (not recorded which). Both conserved end residues are part of each CDR3. Each record gives: clone size, D gene, V gene, J gene, CDR3 protein, CDR3 DNA. D genes are given only for firm matches. The size field is filled for only some rows; it gives once, few, many or a size class.

many,-,TRBV7-2,TRBJ2-6,CASSLFLSGANVLTF,TGTGCCAGCAGCTTATTCCTTTCTGGGGCCAACGTCCTGACTTTC
-,-,TRBV30,TRBJ2-3,CAWSARWLITDTQYF,TGTGCCTGGAGTGCTAGGTGGTTAATCACAGATACGCAGTATTTT
many,-,TRBV14,TRBJ1-2,CASSQDLYGRGYTF,TGTGCCAGCAGCCAAGATCTTTACGGCAGGGGCTACACCTTC
many,-,TRBV7-9,TRBJ1-1,CASSLTQVATEAFF,TGTGCCAGCAGCCTGACACAGGTCGCCACTGAAGCTTTCTTT
many,-,TRBV6-6,TRBJ2-1,CASSRGVGFNEQFF,TGTGCCAGCAGTCGGGGCGTCGGGTTCAATGAGCAGTTCTTC
many,TRBD1,TRBV29-1,TRBJ1-1,CSVVTGKPEAFF,TGCAGCGTTGTGACAGGGAAGCCTGAAGCTTTCTTT
-,-,TRBV2,TRBJ2-1,CASSEGPGRNEQFF,TGTGCCAGCAGTGAGGGACCGGGGCGCAATGAGCAGTTCTTC
-,TRBD1,TRBV2,TRBJ2-3,CAIQGDVTDTQYF,TGTGCCATCCAGGGGGACGTTACAGATACGCAGTATTTT
-,TRBD2,TRBV20-1,TRBJ2-1,CSARDPSGINEQFF,TGCAGTGCTAGAGATCCCAGCGGGATTAATGAGCAGTTCTTC
many,TRBD2,TRBV19,TRBJ2-1,CASSQLAGRGNEQFF,TGTGCCAGTAGCCAACTAGCGGGGAGGGGCAATGAGCAGTTCTTC
many,-,TRBV29-1,TRBJ2-5,CSVHRAQETQYF,TGCAGCGTCCACAGGGCCCAAGAGACCCAGTACTTC
many,-,TRBV4-3,TRBJ1-4,CASSTRTEHNEKLFF,TGCGCCAGCAGCACCCGGACAGAACATAATGAAAAACTGTTTTTT
few,TRBD2,TRBV29-1,TRBJ2-3,CSVYKLAGEVSDTQYF,TGCAGCGTCTATAAACTAGCGGGAGAAGTCTCAGATACGCAGTATTTT
many,-,TRBV20-1,TRBJ1-3,CSARLGAGNTIYF,TGCAGTGCTAGACTGGGGGCTGGAAACACCATATATTTT
-,-,TRBV20-1,TRBJ1-5,CSARETMGSNQPQHF,TGCAGTGCTAGAGAAACAATGGGGAGCAATCAGCCCCAGCATTTT